This T cell receptor (beta chain) was sequenced for a study of OX40 agonist ivuxolimab in advanced cancers. As for the study in general: Three patients had partial responses: one hepatocellular carcinoma, two cutaneous melanoma.

CDR3 length: 15 amino acids. V lost 3 bases, J lost 4 bases, and 18 bases lay in between. CDR1 is GTSNPN and CDR2 is SVGIG in the germline V gene (reference sequence). Sequenced by immunoSEQ multiplex PCR; TCRdb stores in-frame clones only, minus some. The sample comprises tens of thousands of clones, around 89% of which are singletons, and roughly 4% rests with the top ten. Study-level findings and limits: Normalized T-cell clonal expansion was also low in some nonresponders.

This clone showed up just once. Its specificity is unknown. Blood specimens came from baseline, cycle 4 day 1, and cycle 7 day 1. The source is an adult with an advanced solid tumor such as melanoma, head and neck, liver or kidney cancer. Here the sequenced sample was CD4+ or CD8+ T cells sorted from blood, taken in a trial of the OX40 agonist ivuxolimab. The genes are TRBV30 and TRBJ1-2, with D uncertain. The CDR3 loop reads CAWSAPTLVLYGYTF. For the CDR3, the DNA is TGTGCCTGGAGCGCCCCGACCCTGGTACTCTATGGCTACACCTTC.